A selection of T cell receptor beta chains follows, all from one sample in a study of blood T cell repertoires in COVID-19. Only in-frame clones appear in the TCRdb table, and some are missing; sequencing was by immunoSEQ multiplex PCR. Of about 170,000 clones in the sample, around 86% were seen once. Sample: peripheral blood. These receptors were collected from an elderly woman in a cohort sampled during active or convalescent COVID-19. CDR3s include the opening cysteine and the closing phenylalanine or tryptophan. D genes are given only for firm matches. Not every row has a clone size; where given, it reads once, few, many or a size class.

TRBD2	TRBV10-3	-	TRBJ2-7	CAISESIGLAGASDIF	TGTGCCATCAGTGAGTCGATCGGACTAGCGGGGGCGAGTGACATCTTC
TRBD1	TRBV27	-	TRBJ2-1	CASSLMRQGSTEQFF	TGTGCCAGCAGTTTAATGAGACAGGGGTCGACTGAGCAGTTCTTC
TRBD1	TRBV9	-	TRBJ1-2	CASSPAGQVRTYGYTF	TGTGCCAGCAGCCCGGCAGGACAGGTTCGAACCTATGGCTACACCTTC
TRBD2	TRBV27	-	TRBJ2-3	CASSPAGGIADTQYF	TGTGCCAGCAGTCCGGCGGGAGGGATCGCAGATACGCAGTATTTT
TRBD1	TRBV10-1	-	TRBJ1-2	CASSESTGQLTF	TGCGCCAGCAGTGAGTCCACGGGACAGTTAACCTTC
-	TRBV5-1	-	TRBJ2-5	CASSLATGETQYF	TGCGCCAGCAGCTTGGCTACAGGAGAGACCCAGTACTTC
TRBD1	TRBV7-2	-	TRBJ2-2	CASSLDRGGELFF	TGTGCCAGCAGCCTAGACAGGGGCGGGGAGCTGTTTTTT
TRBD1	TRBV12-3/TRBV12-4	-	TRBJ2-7	CASRLYGTAEQYF	TGTGCCAGCAGATTATATGGGACAGCGGAGCAGTACTTC
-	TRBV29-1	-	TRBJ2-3	CSATGGTADTQYF	TGCAGCGCCACTGGGGGGACCGCAGATACGCAGTATTTT
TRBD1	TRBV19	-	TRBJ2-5	CASRPRQGRAAGTQYF	TGTGCCAGTAGGCCAAGACAGGGTCGGGCTGCTGGGACCCAGTACTTC
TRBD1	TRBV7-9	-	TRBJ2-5	CASSPGTGSETQYF	TGTGCCAGCAGCCCCGGGACAGGGTCCGAGACCCAGTACTTC
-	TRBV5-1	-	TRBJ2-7	CASSFSGASYEQYF	TGCGCCAGCAGCTTCTCCGGTGCTTCCTACGAGCAGTACTTC
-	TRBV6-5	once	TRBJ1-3	CASRRDISGNTIYF	TGTGCCAGCAGGCGGGATATCTCTGGAAACACCATATATTTT
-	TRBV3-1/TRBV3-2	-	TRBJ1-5	CASSQDRVGAGNQPQHF	TGTGCCAGCAGCCAAGATAGAGTAGGGGCCGGGAATCAGCCCCAGCATTTT
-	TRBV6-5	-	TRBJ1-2	CASTQGGSGYTF	TGTGCCAGCACCCAAGGAGGGTCGGGCTACACCTTC
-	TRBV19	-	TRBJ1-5	CASSTNRDRGQPQHF	TGTGCCAGTAGTACGAACAGGGATAGGGGTCAGCCCCAGCATTTT
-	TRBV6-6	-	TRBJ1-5	CASIGAAGYSNQPQHF	TGTGCCAGCATAGGGGCAGCTGGCTATAGCAATCAGCCCCAGCATTTT
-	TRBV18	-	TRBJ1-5	CASSPGSDQPQHF	TGTGCCAGCTCACCAGGGAGCGATCAGCCCCAGCATTTT
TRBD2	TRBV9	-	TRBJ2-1	CASSGTGTSGGYYNEQFF	TGTGCCAGCAGCGGTACCGGGACTAGCGGGGGTTACTACAATGAGCAGTTCTTC
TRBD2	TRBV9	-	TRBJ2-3	CASSGTTSGRRKDGNTQYF	TGTGCCAGCAGCGGAACGACTAGCGGGAGACGCAAGGACGGGAATACGCAGTATTTT
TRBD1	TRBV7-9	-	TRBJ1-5	CASSSQGGGNQPQHF	TGTGCCAGCAGCTCGCAGGGGGGAGGAAATCAGCCCCAGCATTTT
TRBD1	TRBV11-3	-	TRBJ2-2	CASSLDRGQTGELFF	TGTGCCAGCAGCTTAGACAGGGGGCAGACCGGGGAGCTGTTTTTT
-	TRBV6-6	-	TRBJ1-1	CASSRKGQMNTEAFF	TGTGCCAGCAGTCGTAAGGGACAAATGAACACTGAAGCTTTCTTT
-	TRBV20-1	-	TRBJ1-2	CSALRVGVF	TGCAGTGCTCTCCGCGTGGGCGTATTC
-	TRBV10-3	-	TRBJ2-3	CAISESRGGSDTQYF	TGTGCCATCAGTGAGTCTAGGGGCGGCTCAGATACGCAGTATTTT
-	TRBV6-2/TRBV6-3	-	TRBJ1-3	CASSLTEGSGNTIYF	TGTGCCAGCAGTTTGACAGAAGGGTCTGGAAACACCATATATTTT
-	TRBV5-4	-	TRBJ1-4	CASSLGVSGEKLFF	TGTGCCAGCAGCTTGGGTGTGTCGGGGGAAAAACTGTTTTTT
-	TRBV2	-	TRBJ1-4	CASNAGPGLTNEKLFF	TGTGCCAGCAACGCGGGGCCGGGCCTAACTAATGAAAAACTGTTTTTT
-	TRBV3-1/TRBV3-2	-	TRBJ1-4	CASSRRGGNEKLFF	TGTGCCAGCAGCCGTCGGGGAGGGAATGAAAAACTGTTTTTT
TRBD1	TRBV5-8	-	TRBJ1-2	CASIGTGKLIGYGYTF	TGTGCCAGCATCGGGACAGGGAAACTGATCGGGTATGGCTACACCTTC
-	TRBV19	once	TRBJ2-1	CASNVFSAGGEQFF	TGTGCCAGTAATGTCTTCTCGGCGGGCGGGGAGCAGTTCTTC
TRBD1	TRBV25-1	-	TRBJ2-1	CASRLGQGSNEQFF	TGTGCCAGCAGATTGGGACAGGGAAGCAATGAGCAGTTCTTC
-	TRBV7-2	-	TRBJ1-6	CASSFTGNYNSPLHF	TGTGCCAGCAGCTTCACAGGAAATTATAATTCACCCCTCCACTTT
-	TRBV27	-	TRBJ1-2	CASSGLSGSYGYTF	TGTGCCAGCAGTGGGTTGTCGGGGTCCTATGGCTACACCTTC
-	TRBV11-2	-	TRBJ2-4	CASSPLERVPELAKNIQYF	TGTGCCAGCAGCCCCCTCGAGAGGGTCCCGGAATTAGCCAAAAACATTCAGTACTTC
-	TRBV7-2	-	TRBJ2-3	CASSTGTSTDTQYF	TGTGCCAGCAGCACCGGGACTAGCACAGATACGCAGTATTTT
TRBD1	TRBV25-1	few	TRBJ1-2	CASSSAGTGSYGYTF	TGTGCCAGCAGTAGCGCCGGGACAGGGAGCTATGGCTACACCTTC
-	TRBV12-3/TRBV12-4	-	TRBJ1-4	CASSLGREKLFF	TGTGCCAGCAGTTTGGGCAGAGAAAAACTGTTTTTT
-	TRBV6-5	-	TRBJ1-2	CASSTPGGYYGYTF	TGTGCCAGCAGTACTCCCGGCGGGTACTATGGCTACACCTTC
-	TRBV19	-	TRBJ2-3	CASTPSDQGGTDTQYF	TGTGCCAGCACCCCGTCAGACCAGGGGGGAACAGATACGCAGTATTTT
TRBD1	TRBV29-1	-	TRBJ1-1	CSVPPGTVNTEAFF	TGCAGCGTCCCCCCCGGGACAGTGAACACTGAAGCTTTCTTT
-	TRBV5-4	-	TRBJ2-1	CASSPGLPDYNEQFF	TGTGCCAGCAGCCCCGGACTACCAGACTACAATGAGCAGTTCTTC